The entry below describes one T cell receptor (beta chain). Its antigen is currently unknown. This specimen comes from a study of T cell responses to AZD1222 COVID-19 vaccine. In the study overall: Timing groups of about 4 and about 12 weeks for second doses were pooled.

Sequencing was performed with immunoSEQ multiplex PCR; in TCRdb, only in-frame clones are kept and a portion is missing. Altogether 150,000 or so clones are present, about 93% being singletons, with the ten largest covering 4.5% to 6.5%. Study-level points and caveats: None of the repertoires were sampled until the peak T cell response had passed. White British ancestry dominated among donors, who included more females, and clonal diversity was possibly underestimated.

The sequenced sample was peripheral blood, obtained on day 0 of AZD1222 vaccination. The receptor's source is an adult in good health.

The CDR3 loop reads CASSAWTSGGQNIQYF. DNA of the CDR3: TGTGCCAGCAGTGCTTGGACTAGCGGGGGACAAAACATTCAGTACTTC. V and J are TRBV6-1 and TRBJ2-4; 13 bases map to TRBD2. The V segment lost 4 bases and the J segment 5 bases; nucleotides outside the gene matches: 5. This CDR3 contains 16 residues. In germline, CDR1 is MNHNS, CDR2 SASEGT.